These 5 T cell receptor beta chains share one sample of origin, sequenced in a study of PD-1 and CTLA-4 blockade in melanoma. The repertoire was sequenced with immunoSEQ multiplex PCR; TCRdb's copy has only in-frame clones and lacks some. The sample lists 6,000 to 8,500 clones, about 80% occurring once. Here the sequenced sample was CD8+ T cells from peripheral blood, taken before anti-PD-1 treatment. All receptors derive from a human donor with melanoma.

This rearrangement joins TRBV3-1 (or the pseudogene TRBV3-2) to TRBJ2-1; 14 nucleotides line up with TRBD2. CDR1 and CDR2 from the germline V gene are LGHDT and YNNKEL (reference sequence). This CDR3 has 20 residues. V was clipped by 2 bases and J by 4 bases; unmatched bases: 13. CDR3 DNA: TGTGCCAGCAGCCAAAAGATTGAGACTAGCGGGGGGGGTCATTACAATGAGCAGTTCTTC. This encodes CASSQKIETSGGGHYNEQFF.

This chain uses TRBV6-5 with TRBJ1-1; D perhaps matches TRBD1 (5 bases). In germline, CDR1 is MNHEY, CDR2 SVGAGI. The CDR3 length is 15 residues. Trimming removed 2 bases at V and 2 bases at J, with 12 bases between. The CDR3 nucleotides read TGTGCCAGCAGTTACGGTGGGGCGGATAACACTGAAGCTTTCTTT. Encoded protein: CASSYGGADNTEAFF.

For the CDR3, the DNA is TGTGCCAGCAGTTCTGAGGCAGGGGTCGTAAAACTGTTTTTT. Its translation is CASSSEAGVVKLFF. The chain employs TRBV6-5 and TRBJ1-4; D may be TRBD1 (6 bases). The CDR3 is 14 residues long. The germline V gene encodes CDR1 MNHEY and CDR2 SVGAGI. Between the trimmed V and J ends, which lost 4 bases and 10 bases, there was a span of 16 bases.

The DNA for the CDR3 is TGTGCCAGCAGCTTAGGACAGGGGAGCAATCAGCCCCAGCATTTT. Protein product: CASSLGQGSNQPQHF. The genes are TRBV7-6 and TRBJ1-5; 8 bases are a match to TRBD1. The CDR3 contains 15 residues. Germline CDR1 and CDR2: SGHVS and FNYEAQ. Germline trimming cut 1 base from V and 1 base from J; bases unmatched to any gene: 0.

This clone was observed once. This chain connects TRBV7-9 to TRBJ1-1; D gene unclear. Trimming stripped 1 base from V and 8 bases from J, with 11 bases between. Per germline, CDR1 SEHNR and CDR2 FQNEAQ (reference sequence). This CDR3 has 13 amino acids. This CDR3 is CASSLDEVSEAFF. CDR3 nucleotides: TGTGCCAGCAGCTTAGACGAGGTCTCCGAAGCTTTCTTT.